Here is one TCR beta chain with its context. Its antigen is undetermined. At one end, the junction sequence differs from germline, possibly due to a read error. TCRdb independently ran MiXCR on the 5' RACE reads; one entry per CDR3 protein. This table holds a few hundred thousand distinct CDR3 sequences, under 20% found once. Germline V gene lookup returns CDR1 SNHLY and CDR2 FYNNEI. This CDR3 comprises 13 residues. These data originate in a study of CD8 T cells in ankylosing spondylitis. Study results and limitations: As reported, disease-linked clones showed significant enrichment in matched ankylosing spondylitis synovial fluid. Clones linked to disease, bearing a CD8+ phenotype, were relatively rare in peripheral blood. In ankylosing spondylitis blood, a motif of eight highly homologous TCR beta variants appeared characteristic.

This sequence joins TRBV2 and TRBJ1-5; D remains unclear. This clonotype was sampled from a male donor with ankylosing spondylitis. Material: blood, either unsorted or a sorted T cell fraction (not recorded which). The CDR3 sequence: CASSPGLNRPQHF. For the CDR3, the DNA is TGTGCCAGCAGTCCGGGGTTAAATCGGCCCCAGCATTTT.